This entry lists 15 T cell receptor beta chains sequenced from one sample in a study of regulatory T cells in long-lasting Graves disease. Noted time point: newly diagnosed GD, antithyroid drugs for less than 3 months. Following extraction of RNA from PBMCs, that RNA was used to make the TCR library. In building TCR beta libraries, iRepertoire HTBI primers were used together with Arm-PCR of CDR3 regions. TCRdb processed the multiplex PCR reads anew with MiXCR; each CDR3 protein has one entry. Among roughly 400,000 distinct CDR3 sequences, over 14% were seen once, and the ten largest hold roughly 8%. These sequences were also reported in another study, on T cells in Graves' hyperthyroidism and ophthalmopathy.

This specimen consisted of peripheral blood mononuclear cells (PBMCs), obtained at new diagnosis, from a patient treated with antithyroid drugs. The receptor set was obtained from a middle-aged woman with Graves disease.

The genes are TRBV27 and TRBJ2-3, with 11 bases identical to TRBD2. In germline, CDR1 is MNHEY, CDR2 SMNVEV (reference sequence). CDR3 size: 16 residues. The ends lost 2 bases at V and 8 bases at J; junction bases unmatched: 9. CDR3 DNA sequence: TGTGCCAGCAGTTTACGGCTAGCGGGAGGTATCGGTACGCAGTATTTT. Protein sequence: CASSLRLAGGIGTQYF.

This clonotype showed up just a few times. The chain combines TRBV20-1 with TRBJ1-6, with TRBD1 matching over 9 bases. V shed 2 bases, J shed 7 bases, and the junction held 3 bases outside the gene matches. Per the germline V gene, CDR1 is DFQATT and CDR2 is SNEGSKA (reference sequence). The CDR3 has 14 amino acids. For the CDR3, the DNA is TGCAGTGCTAGACGACAGGGGGGGAATTCACCCCTCCACTTT. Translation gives CSARRQGGNSPLHF.

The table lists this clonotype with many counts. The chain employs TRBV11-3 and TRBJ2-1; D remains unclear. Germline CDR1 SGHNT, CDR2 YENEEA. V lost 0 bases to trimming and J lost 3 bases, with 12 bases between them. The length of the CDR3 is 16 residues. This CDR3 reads CASSLDAVGHYNEQFF. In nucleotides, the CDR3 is TGTGCCAGCAGCTTAGATGCGGTTGGGCACTACAATGAGCAGTTCTTC.

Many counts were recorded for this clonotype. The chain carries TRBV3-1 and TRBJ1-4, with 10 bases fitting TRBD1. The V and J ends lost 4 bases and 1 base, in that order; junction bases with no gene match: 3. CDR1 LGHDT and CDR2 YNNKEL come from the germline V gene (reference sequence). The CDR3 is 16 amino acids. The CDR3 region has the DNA TGTGCCAGCAGCCGCCGGGACAGGGGAACTAATGAAAAACTGTTTTTT. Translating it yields CASSRRDRGTNEKLFF.

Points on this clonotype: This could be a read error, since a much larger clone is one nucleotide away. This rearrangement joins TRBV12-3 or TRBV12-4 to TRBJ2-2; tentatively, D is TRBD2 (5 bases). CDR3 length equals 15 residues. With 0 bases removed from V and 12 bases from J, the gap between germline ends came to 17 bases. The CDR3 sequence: CASSLAAVDAEKLFF. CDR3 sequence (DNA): TGTGCCAGCAGTTTAGCAGCGGTTGATGCCGAGAAGCTGTTTTTT.

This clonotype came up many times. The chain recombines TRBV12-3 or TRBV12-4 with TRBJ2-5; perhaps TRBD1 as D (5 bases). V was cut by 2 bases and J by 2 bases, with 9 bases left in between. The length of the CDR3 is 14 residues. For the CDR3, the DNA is TGTGCCAGCAGTTTATCAGGGTTACAAGAGACCCAGTACTTC. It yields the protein CASSLSGLQETQYF.

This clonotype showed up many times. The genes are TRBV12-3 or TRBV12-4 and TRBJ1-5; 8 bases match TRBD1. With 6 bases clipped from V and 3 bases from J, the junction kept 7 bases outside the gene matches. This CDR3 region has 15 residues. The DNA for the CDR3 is TGTGCCAGCAGATCGACAGGGGCGATCAATCAGCCCCAGCATTTT. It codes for CASRSTGAINQPQHF.

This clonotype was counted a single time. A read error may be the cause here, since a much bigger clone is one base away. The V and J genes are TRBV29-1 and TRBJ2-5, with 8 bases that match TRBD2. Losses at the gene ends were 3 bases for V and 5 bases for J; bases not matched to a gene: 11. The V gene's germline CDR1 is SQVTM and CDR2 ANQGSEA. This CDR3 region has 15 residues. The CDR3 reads CSVEYPGLGEETQYF. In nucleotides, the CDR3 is TGCAGCGTTGAGTATCCGGGACTAGGAGAGGAGACCCAGTACTTC.

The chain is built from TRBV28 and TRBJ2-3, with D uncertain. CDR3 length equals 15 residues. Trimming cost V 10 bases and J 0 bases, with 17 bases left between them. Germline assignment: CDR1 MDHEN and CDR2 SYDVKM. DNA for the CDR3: TGTGCCACCCCCCCTGGACCATCTAGCACAGATACGCAGTATTTT. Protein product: CATPPGPSSTDTQYF.

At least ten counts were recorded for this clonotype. Here the CDR3 reads CASSPDDRMNTEAFF. CDR3 coding DNA: TGTGCCAGCTCGCCCGACGACAGGATGAACACTGAAGCTTTCTTT. This chain links TRBV18 with TRBJ1-1; D is perhaps TRBD1 (6 bases). The CDR3 consists of 15 residues. V lost 6 bases and J 0 bases, leaving 14 bases between the germline ends. CDR1 is KGHSH and CDR2 is LQKENI in the germline V gene.

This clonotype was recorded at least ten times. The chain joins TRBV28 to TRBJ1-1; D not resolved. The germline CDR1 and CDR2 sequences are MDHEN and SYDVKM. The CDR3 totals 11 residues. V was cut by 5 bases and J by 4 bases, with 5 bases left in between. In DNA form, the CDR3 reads TGTGCCAGCAGTGTACCCACTGAAGCTTTCTTT. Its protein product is CASSVPTEAFF.

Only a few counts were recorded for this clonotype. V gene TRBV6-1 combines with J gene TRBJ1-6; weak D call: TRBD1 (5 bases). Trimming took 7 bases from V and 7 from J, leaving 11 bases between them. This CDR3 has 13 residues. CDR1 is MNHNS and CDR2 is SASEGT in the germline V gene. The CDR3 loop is CASMVRANSPLHF. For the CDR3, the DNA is TGTGCCAGCATGGTCAGGGCAAATTCACCCCTCCACTTT.

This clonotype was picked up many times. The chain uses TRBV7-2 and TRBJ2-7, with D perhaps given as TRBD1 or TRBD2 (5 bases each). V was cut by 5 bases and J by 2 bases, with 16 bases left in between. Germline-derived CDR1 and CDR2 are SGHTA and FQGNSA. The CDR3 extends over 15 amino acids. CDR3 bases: TGTGCCAGCAGCCCCGGGGCCCTTTCCACCTACGAGCAGTACTTC. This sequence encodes CASSPGALSTYEQYF. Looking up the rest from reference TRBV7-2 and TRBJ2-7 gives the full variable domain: GAGVSQSPSNKVTEKGKDVELRCDPISGHTALYWYRQSLGQGLEFLIYFQGNSAPDKSGLPSDRFSAERTGGSVSTLTIQRTQQEDSAVYLCASSPGALSTYEQYFGPGTRLTVT.

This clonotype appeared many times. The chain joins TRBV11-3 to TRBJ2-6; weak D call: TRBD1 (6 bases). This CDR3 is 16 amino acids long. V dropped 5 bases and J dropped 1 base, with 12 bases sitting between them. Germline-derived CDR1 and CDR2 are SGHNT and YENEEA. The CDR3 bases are TGTGCCAGCAGCACCGACAGGACGTCTGGGGCCAACGTCCTGACTTTC. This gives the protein CASSTDRTSGANVLTF.

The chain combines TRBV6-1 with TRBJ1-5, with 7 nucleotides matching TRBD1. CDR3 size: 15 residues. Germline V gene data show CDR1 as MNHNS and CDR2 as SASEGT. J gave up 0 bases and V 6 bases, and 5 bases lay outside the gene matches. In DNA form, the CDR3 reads TGTGCCAGCAGCCACGACAGGGATAGCAATCAGCCCCAGCATTTT. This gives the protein CASSHDRDSNQPQHF.